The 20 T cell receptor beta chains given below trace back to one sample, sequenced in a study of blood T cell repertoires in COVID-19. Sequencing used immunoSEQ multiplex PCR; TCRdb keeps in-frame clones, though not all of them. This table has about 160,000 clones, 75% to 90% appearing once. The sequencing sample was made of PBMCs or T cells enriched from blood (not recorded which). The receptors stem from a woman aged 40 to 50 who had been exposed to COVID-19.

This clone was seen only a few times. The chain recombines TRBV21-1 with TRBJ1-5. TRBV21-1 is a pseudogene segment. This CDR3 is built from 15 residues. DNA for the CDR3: TGTGCCAGCAGCCGAAGAGGTCAGATCAATCAGCCCCAGCATTTT. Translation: CASSRRGQINQPQHF.

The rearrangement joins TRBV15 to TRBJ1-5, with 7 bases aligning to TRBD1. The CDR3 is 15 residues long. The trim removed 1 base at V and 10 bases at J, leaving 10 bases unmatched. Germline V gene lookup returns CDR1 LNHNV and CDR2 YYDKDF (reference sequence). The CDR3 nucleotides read TGTGCCACCAGCAGAGCCAGACAGGGCCTTGGCCCCCAGCATTTT. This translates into CATSRARQGLGPQHF.

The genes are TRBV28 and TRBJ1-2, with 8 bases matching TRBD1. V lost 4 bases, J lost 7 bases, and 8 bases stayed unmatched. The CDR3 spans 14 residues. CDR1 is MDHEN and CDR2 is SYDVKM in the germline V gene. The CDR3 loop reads CASSSYSGGGGYTF. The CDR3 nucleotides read TGTGCCAGCAGTTCCTATTCAGGGGGCGGTGGCTACACCTTC.

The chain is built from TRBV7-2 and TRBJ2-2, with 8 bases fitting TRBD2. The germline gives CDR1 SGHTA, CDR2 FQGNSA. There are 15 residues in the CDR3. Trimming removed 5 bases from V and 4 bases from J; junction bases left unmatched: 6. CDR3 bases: TGTGCCAGCAGCCCTCGGGAGGGCCGCACCGGGGAGCTGTTTTTT. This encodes CASSPREGRTGELFF.

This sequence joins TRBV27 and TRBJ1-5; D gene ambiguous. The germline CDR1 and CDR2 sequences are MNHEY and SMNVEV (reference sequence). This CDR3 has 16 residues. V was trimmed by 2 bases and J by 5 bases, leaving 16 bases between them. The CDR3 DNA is TGTGCCAGCAGTTTACGTGGTCGACTCAGCGATCAGCCCCAGCATTTT. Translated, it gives CASSLRGRLSDQPQHF.

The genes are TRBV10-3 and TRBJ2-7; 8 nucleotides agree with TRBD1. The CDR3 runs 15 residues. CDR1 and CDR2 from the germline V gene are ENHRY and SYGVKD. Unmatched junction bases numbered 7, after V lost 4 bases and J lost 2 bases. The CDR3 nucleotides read TGTGCCATCAGTGCTATAGGGACAGGTCCCTACGAGCAGTACTTC. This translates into CAISAIGTGPYEQYF.

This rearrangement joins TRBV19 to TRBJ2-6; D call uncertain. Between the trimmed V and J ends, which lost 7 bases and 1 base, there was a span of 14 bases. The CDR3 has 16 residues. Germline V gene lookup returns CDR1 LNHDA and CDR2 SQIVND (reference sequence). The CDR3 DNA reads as TGTGCCAGTACCCGGAGAGACGGTTCTGGGGCCAACGTCCTGACTTTC. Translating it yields CASTRRDGSGANVLTF. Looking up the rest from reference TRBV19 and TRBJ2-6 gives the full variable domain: DGGITQSPKYLFRKEGQNVTLSCEQNLNHDAMYWYRQDPGQGLRLIYYSQIVNDFQKGDIAEGYSVSREKKESFPLTVTSAQKNPTAFYLCASTRRDGSGANVLTFGAGSRLTVL.

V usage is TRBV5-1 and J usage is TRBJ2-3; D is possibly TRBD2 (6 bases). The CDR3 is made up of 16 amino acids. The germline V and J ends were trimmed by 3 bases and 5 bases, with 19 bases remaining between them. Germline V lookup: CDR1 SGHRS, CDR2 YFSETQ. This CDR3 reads CASSSTGGGSVDTQYF. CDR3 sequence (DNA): TGCGCCAGCAGCTCCACTGGTGGGGGGAGTGTAGATACGCAGTATTTT. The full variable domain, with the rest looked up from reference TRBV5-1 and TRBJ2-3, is KAGVTQTPRYLIKTRGQQVTLSCSPISGHRSVSWYQQTPGQGLQFLFEYFSETQRNKGNFPGRFSGRQFSNSRSEMNVSTLELGDSALYLCASSSTGGGSVDTQYFGPGTRLTVL.

CDR3 region: CASSPGSTYTF. For the CDR3, the DNA is TGTGCCAGCAGCCCGGGGTCCACCTACACCTTC. This chain joins TRBV12-3 or TRBV12-4 and TRBJ1-2; unclear D gene. The CDR3 has 11 residues. Trimming removed 6 bases at V and 10 bases at J, with 12 bases between.

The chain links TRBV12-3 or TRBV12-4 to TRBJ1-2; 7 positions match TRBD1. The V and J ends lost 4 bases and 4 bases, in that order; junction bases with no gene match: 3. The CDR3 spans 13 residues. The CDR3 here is CASSSGGPYGYTF. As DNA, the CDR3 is TGTGCCAGCAGTTCAGGGGGGCCCTATGGCTACACCTTC.

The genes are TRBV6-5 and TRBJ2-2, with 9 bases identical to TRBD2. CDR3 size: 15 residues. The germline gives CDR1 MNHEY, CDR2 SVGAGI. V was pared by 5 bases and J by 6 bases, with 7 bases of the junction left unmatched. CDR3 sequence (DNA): TGTGCCAGCAGTACAGCGGGGGGTTCCCCCGGGGAGCTGTTTTTT. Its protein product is CASSTAGGSPGELFF.

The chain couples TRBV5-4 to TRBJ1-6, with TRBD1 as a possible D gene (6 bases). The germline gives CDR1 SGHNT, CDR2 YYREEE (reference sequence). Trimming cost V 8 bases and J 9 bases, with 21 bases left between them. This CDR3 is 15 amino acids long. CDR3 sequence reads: CASSPGGARSSPLHF. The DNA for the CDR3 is TGTGCCAGTTCCCCCGGGGGGGCTAGGAGTTCACCCCTCCACTTT.

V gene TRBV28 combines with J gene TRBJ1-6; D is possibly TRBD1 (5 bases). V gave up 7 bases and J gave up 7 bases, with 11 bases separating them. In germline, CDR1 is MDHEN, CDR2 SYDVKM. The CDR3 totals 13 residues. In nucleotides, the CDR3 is TGTGCCAGCATTCCAGGGATCAATTCACCCCTCCACTTT. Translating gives CASIPGINSPLHF.

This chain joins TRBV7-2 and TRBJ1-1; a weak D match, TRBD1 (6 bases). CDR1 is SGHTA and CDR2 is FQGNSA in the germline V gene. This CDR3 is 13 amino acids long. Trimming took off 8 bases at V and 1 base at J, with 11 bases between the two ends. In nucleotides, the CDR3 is TGTGCCAGCCTCGGACAGACGAACACTGAAGCTTTCTTT. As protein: CASLGQTNTEAFF.

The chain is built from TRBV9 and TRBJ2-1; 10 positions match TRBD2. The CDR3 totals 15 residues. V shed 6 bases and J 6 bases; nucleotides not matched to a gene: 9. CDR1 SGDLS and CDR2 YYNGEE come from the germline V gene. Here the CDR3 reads CASTPSGGAINEQFF. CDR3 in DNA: TGTGCCAGCACCCCGAGCGGGGGGGCGATCAATGAGCAGTTCTTC.

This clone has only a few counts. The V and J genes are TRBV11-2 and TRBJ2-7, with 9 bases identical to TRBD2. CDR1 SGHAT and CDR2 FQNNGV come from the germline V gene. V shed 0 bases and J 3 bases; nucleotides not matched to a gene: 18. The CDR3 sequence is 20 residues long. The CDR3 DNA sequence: TGTGCCAGCAGCTTAGATCGTGGGGGATCATGGACTAGCGCCTTCTACGAGCAGTACTTC. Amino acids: CASSLDRGGSWTSAFYEQYF.

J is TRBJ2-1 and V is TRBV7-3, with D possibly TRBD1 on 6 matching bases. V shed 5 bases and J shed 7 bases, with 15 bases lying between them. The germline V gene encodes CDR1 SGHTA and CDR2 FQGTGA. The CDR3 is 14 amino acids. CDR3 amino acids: CASSPQGPGNEQFF. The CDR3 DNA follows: TGTGCCAGCAGCCCACAGGGACCTGGGAATGAGCAGTTCTTC.

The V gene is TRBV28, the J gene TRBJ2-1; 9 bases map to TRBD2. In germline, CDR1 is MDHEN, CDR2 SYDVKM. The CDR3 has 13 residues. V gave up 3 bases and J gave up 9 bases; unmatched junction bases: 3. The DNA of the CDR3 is TGTGCCAGCAGTTTCCCACTAGCGGGTGAGCAGTTCTTC. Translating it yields CASSFPLAGEQFF.

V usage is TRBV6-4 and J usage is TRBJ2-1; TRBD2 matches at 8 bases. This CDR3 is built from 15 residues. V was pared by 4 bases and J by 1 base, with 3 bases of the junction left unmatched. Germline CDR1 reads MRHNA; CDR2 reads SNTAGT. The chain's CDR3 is CASSVAGGSYNEQFF. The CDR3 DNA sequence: TGTGCCAGCAGTGTGGCGGGGGGTTCCTACAATGAGCAGTTCTTC.

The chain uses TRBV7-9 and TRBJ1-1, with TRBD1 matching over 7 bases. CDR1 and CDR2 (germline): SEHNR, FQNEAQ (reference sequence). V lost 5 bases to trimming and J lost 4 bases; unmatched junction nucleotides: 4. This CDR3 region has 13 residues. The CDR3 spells CASSLGTVTEAFF. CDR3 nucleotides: TGTGCCAGCAGCCTTGGGACAGTCACTGAAGCTTTCTTT.